This paragraph covers one TCR beta chain sequence. This sample was taken from a study of Tregs in tolerant kidney transplant recipients. Some clones are missing from TCRdb's copy, which holds only in-frame ones; the method was immunoSEQ multiplex PCR. The sample carries fewer than 95,000 clones, 80% to 95% recorded once. Mixed chimerism was transient after nonmyeloablative marrow transplants from related graft donors. Unstimulated Tregs (CD4+CD25+CD127-) and CD4+CD25- non-Tregs were sorted from PBMCs. The source is a human patient who received a combined kidney and bone marrow transplant. Some of the T cells might come from the graft donor. This specimen consisted of CD4+ T cells from blood (PBMCs), obtained 12 months after the transplant.

The CDR3 reads CASSIATGYEQYF. The CDR3 region has the DNA TGTGCCAGTAGTATCGCTACAGGCTACGAGCAGTACTTC. The chain employs TRBV19 and TRBJ2-7, with D perhaps TRBD1 (5 bases). This CDR3 is 13 amino acids long. V lost 3 bases to trimming and J lost 3 bases, with 9 bases between them. Per germline, CDR1 LNHDA and CDR2 SQIVND (reference sequence).